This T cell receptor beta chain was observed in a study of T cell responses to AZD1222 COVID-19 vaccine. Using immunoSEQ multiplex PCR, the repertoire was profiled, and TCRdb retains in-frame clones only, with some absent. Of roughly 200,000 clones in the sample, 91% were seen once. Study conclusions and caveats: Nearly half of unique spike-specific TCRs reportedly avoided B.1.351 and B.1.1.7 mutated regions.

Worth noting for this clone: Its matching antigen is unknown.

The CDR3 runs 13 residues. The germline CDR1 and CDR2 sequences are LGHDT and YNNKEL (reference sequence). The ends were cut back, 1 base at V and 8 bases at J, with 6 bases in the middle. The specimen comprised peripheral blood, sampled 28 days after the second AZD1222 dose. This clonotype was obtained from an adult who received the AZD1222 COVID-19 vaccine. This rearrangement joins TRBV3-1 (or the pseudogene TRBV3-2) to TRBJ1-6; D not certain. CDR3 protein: CASSQVVDSPLHF. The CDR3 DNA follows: TGTGCCAGCAGCCAAGTGGTGGATTCACCCCTCCACTTT.